The 4 T cell receptor beta chains given below trace back to one sample, sequenced in a study of blood T cell repertoires in COVID-19. This table comes from immunoSEQ multiplex PCR, and its TCRdb copy is limited to in-frame clones, with some not included. Here the sample spans 300,000 to 500,000 clones, approximately 90% being singletons. The sequenced sample consisted of PBMCs or T cells enriched from blood (not recorded which). All receptors come from a woman in her 30s with acute COVID-19.

The J gene is TRBJ1-5, the V gene TRBV3-1 (or the pseudogene TRBV3-2), with a possible D match to TRBD1 (6 bases). CDR3 length: 19 amino acids. Germline-derived CDR1 and CDR2 are LGHDT and YNNKEL (reference sequence). V gave up 0 bases and J gave up 2 bases, with 20 bases separating them. CDR3 protein: CASSQEGRRGRVCNQPQHF. DNA of the CDR3: TGTGCCAGCAGCCAAGAAGGTCGGCGGGGGCGAGTTTGCAATCAGCCCCAGCATTTT.

The genes are TRBV4-1 and TRBJ1-1, with D maybe TRBD1 (5 bases). The CDR3 extends over 16 amino acids. Germline-derived CDR1 and CDR2 are MGHRA and YSYEKL. The V gene lost 1 base and the J gene lost 0 bases, with 12 bases spanning the gap. CDR3 protein: CASSQVTGPMNTEAFF. DNA of the CDR3: TGCGCCAGCAGCCAAGTTACAGGCCCCATGAACACTGAAGCTTTCTTT.

This chain links TRBV2 with TRBJ1-4; 7 nucleotides line up with TRBD1. The CDR3 consists of 16 residues. V lost 3 bases to trimming and J lost 6 bases; unmatched junction nucleotides: 10. Germline V gene sequence: CDR1 SNHLY, CDR2 FYNNEI. The CDR3: CASSDTETGWYEKLFF. CDR3 DNA sequence: TGTGCCAGCAGTGACACCGAGACAGGGTGGTATGAAAAACTGTTTTTT.

The chain uses TRBV9 and TRBJ1-6; a weak D match, TRBD1 (5 bases). The V gene's germline CDR1 is SGDLS and CDR2 YYNGEE. The CDR3 loop spans 15 amino acids. V lost 4 bases, J lost 2 bases, and 10 bases lay in between. CDR3: CASSPDIAYNSPLHF. The CDR3 DNA reads TGTGCCAGCAGCCCGGACATTGCCTATAATTCACCCCTCCACTTT.